This T cell receptor (beta chain) was captured in a study of blood T cell repertoires in COVID-19. The participants were between about 18 and 100 years old and came from about two dozen US areas. TCRdb's table, derived via immunoSEQ multiplex PCR, lists solely in-frame clones and lacks some. The table has almost 250,000 clones, 85% to 90% seen once. The CDR3 length is 13 residues. From germline, CDR1 is MGHRA and CDR2 YSYEKL. V was trimmed by 3 bases and J by 4 bases, leaving 9 bases between them. The sample comprised PBMCs or T cells enriched from blood (not recorded which). The rearrangement uses TRBV4-1 and TRBJ1-1; the D gene is possibly TRBD1 (5 bases). This sequence was found in a woman aged 25 to 39 who had recovered from COVID-19. CDR3 nucleotides: TGCGCCAGCAGCCACAGTAGGGGCACTGAAGCTTTCTTT. Translation: CASSHSRGTEAFF.